The 25 T cell receptor beta chains listed next were all sequenced from one sample in a study of human T cells and chemical hapten exposure. MiXCR was run by TCRdb on the RACE reads, yielding one entry per CDR3 protein. The repertoire consists of roughly 180,000 distinct CDR3 sequences, with approximately 20% occurring once and the leading ten covering roughly 6.7%. Sample time point: patch test 1, 2 weeks after DPC sensitization. Regarding treatment: therapeutic diphenylcyclopropenone sensitization with weekly scalp DPC. The sequenced sample was whole blood, obtained in connection with sensitization to the hapten diphenylcyclopropenone (DPC). Source of these receptors: a woman between 50 and 59 years old with alopecia areata. Some clones in this sample may be carry-over from other donors' samples.

V gene TRBV20-1 combines with J gene TRBJ2-7; 8 bases agree with TRBD2. CDR1 DFQATT and CDR2 SNEGSKA come from the germline V gene (reference sequence). This CDR3 is 15 amino acids long. Unmatched junction bases numbered 5, after V lost 1 base and J lost 0 bases. DNA of the CDR3: TGCAGTGCTAGAGGTTTAGCGGGGCCCTCCTACGAGCAGTACTTC. Its protein is CSARGLAGPSYEQYF.

The V gene is TRBV2, the J gene TRBJ2-7, with TRBD2 identical over 8 bases. The germline CDR1 and CDR2 sequences are SNHLY and FYNNEI. The CDR3 runs 15 residues. V trimming: 6 bases; J trimming: 7 bases; junction bases outside the gene matches: 14. The CDR3, as DNA: TGTGCCAGCAGGCCCTATCCAGCGGGAGCGCGAGAGCAGTACTTC. Encoded protein: CASRPYPAGAREQYF.

The gene calls are TRBV12-3 or TRBV12-4 and TRBJ1-4, with 7 bases that match TRBD1. Losses at the gene ends were 7 bases for V and 8 bases for J; bases not matched to a gene: 10. CDR3 length equals 14 residues. The CDR3 nucleotides read TGTGCCAGCACCTCCGACAGGGTCGGGGAAAAACTGTTTTTT. Translated: CASTSDRVGEKLFF.

This clonotype turned up a few times. The chain has TRBV3-1 and TRBJ2-1, with D unclear. CDR3 length: 13 amino acids. V was shortened by 0 bases and J by 7 bases, with 7 bases between the two germline ends. Germline V gene lookup returns CDR1 LGHDT and CDR2 YNNKEL (reference sequence). This chain's CDR3 is CASSQDPGNEQFF. In DNA form, the CDR3 reads TGTGCCAGCAGCCAAGACCCTGGTAATGAGCAGTTCTTC.

This chain uses TRBV9 with TRBJ2-5; D not certain. The V and J ends lost 2 bases and 0 bases respectively, with 5 bases between them. There are 13 residues in the CDR3. Germline V CDR1 and CDR2: SGDLS, YYNGEE. The chain's CDR3 is CASSVRYQETQYF. DNA of the CDR3: TGTGCCAGCAGCGTCCGATACCAAGAGACCCAGTACTTC. Drawing the rest from reference TRBV9 and TRBJ2-5, the complete variable domain is DSGVTQTPKHLITATGQRVTLRCSPRSGDLSVYWYQQSLDQGLQFLIQYYNGEERAKGNILERFSAQQFPDLHSELNLSSLELGDSALYFCASSVRYQETQYFGPGTRLLVL.

The chain couples TRBV5-1 to TRBJ2-3, with 9 nucleotides matching TRBD2. CDR1 and CDR2 (germline): SGHRS, YFSETQ. The J segment lost 1 base and the V segment lost 4 bases, leaving 13 bases of the junction unmatched. CDR3 length: 18 residues. CDR3: CASSPGVLAGAGTDTQYF. CDR3 bases: TGCGCCAGCAGCCCGGGGGTCTTAGCGGGAGCAGGCACAGATACGCAGTATTTT.

The chain has TRBV29-1 and TRBJ2-7; D is perhaps TRBD1 (6 bases). The CDR3 is made up of 13 amino acids. V was clipped by 7 bases and J by 3 bases, with 16 bases between them. Looked up from germline, CDR1 is SQVTM and CDR2 is ANQGSEA. The CDR3 spells CSGSQGRSYEQYF. CDR3 nucleotide sequence: TGCAGCGGATCACAGGGACGGAGCTACGAGCAGTACTTC.

This clonotype was picked up a small number of times. The chain couples TRBV6-5 to TRBJ2-7, with D uncertain. The CDR3 length is 15 residues. V lost 0 bases and J 7 bases, leaving 16 bases between the germline ends. Germline-derived CDR1 and CDR2 are MNHEY and SVGAGI. This CDR3 reads CASSYSMYLPAEQYF. CDR3 sequence (DNA): TGTGCCAGCAGTTACTCGATGTACCTCCCGGCGGAGCAGTACTTC.

This clonotype came up a few times. DNA of the CDR3: TGTGCCAGCAGTTACAAGCACACCGGGGAGCTGTTTTTT. Protein sequence: CASSYKHTGELFF. V usage is TRBV7-2 and J usage is TRBJ2-2, with D uncertain. This CDR3 has 13 amino acids. With 6 bases removed from V and 3 bases from J, the gap between germline ends came to 8 bases. CDR1 SGHTA and CDR2 FQGNSA come from the germline V gene.

This clonotype was seen more than once but under ten times. The genes are TRBV5-1 and TRBJ2-1, with D maybe TRBD2 (5 bases). Germline lookup yields CDR1 SGHRS and CDR2 YFSETQ. Trimming cost V 5 bases and J 0 bases, with 12 bases left between them. This CDR3 region has 15 residues. The CDR3 is CASSEGGGSYNEQFF. The CDR3 DNA sequence: TGCGCCAGCAGTGAGGGCGGAGGCTCCTACAATGAGCAGTTCTTC.

V usage is TRBV12-3 or TRBV12-4 and J usage is TRBJ1-6; D is perhaps TRBD1 (5 bases). With 3 bases removed from V and 6 bases from J, the gap between germline ends came to 9 bases. The CDR3 loop spans 14 amino acids. The CDR3 reads CASSFTGTNSPLHF. In DNA, the CDR3 is TGTGCCAGCAGTTTCACAGGCACTAATTCACCCCTCCACTTT.

The V gene is TRBV5-1, the J gene TRBJ2-1; possible D gene TRBD1, 5 bases. V gave up 2 bases and J gave up 5 bases, with 14 bases separating them. The CDR3 consists of 15 residues. Germline V CDR1 and CDR2: SGHRS, YFSETQ. CDR3 protein: CASSFEGARDNEQFF. CDR3 bases: TGCGCCAGCAGCTTTGAAGGGGCAAGGGACAATGAGCAGTTCTTC.

This sequence joins TRBV14 and TRBJ2-5; D is possibly TRBD2 (5 bases). V was clipped by 0 bases and J by 0 bases, with 8 bases between them. Germline lookup yields CDR1 SGHDN and CDR2 FVKESK. This CDR3 has 15 amino acids. Written as DNA, the CDR3 is TGTGCCAGCAGCCAAGATTCGGGGTACCAAGAGACCCAGTACTTC. Protein: CASSQDSGYQETQYF.

V usage is TRBV29-1 and J usage is TRBJ2-3; D perhaps matches TRBD2 (5 bases). The ends were cut back, 4 bases at V and 3 bases at J, with 8 bases in the middle. Germline CDR1 is SQVTM and CDR2 is ANQGSEA. The CDR3 extends over 12 amino acids. The CDR3 reads CSVAEGTDTQYF. DNA for the CDR3: TGCAGCGTTGCAGAGGGAACAGATACGCAGTATTTT.

The chain joins TRBV29-1 to TRBJ2-1; TRBD2 matches at 11 bases. The J segment lost 3 bases and the V segment lost 5 bases, leaving 3 bases of the junction unmatched. Germline V gene sequence: CDR1 SQVTM, CDR2 ANQGSEA. The CDR3 has 14 residues. This CDR3 reads CSVSTSGNYNEQFF. The CDR3 region has the DNA TGCAGCGTTTCGACTAGCGGGAACTACAATGAGCAGTTCTTC.

This clonotype has just a few counts. The rearrangement joins TRBV5-1 to TRBJ1-1; D is unresolved. V was trimmed by 5 bases and J by 6 bases, leaving 8 bases between them. The CDR3 loop spans 11 amino acids. Germline V gene sequence: CDR1 SGHRS, CDR2 YFSETQ. The DNA of the CDR3 is TGCGCCAGCAGTTCGGTAGCTGAAGCTTTCTTT. Its protein product is CASSSVAEAFF.

The table lists this clonotype with a few counts. This chain links TRBV29-1 with TRBJ2-3, with D possibly called TRBD1 or TRBD2 (5 bases each). Germline CDR1 reads SQVTM; CDR2 reads ANQGSEA. CDR3 length equals 13 residues. Trimming left V 7 bases short and J 0 bases short, with 11 bases between. CDR3 protein: CSADRDSTDTQYF. CDR3 DNA: TGCAGCGCCGATCGGGACAGCACAGATACGCAGTATTTT.

The chain has TRBV24-1 and TRBJ2-6, with D possibly TRBD1 on 6 matching bases. The germline V gene encodes CDR1 KGHDR and CDR2 SFDVKD. This CDR3 spans 17 amino acids. Trimming stripped 2 bases from V and 4 bases from J, with 14 bases between. CDR3 coding DNA: TGTGCCACCAGTGATTCACAGGGAACCCCCGGGGCCAACGTCCTGACTTTC. Its translation: CATSDSQGTPGANVLTF.

This clonotype was counted a few times. V usage is TRBV20-1 and J usage is TRBJ2-7; 14 bases line up with TRBD2. The germline gives CDR1 DFQATT, CDR2 SNEGSKA (reference sequence). The CDR3 contains 14 residues. The trim removed 6 bases at V and 6 bases at J, leaving 7 bases unmatched. The CDR3: CSAKGLAGDGEQYF. The CDR3 DNA sequence: TGCAGTGCAAAGGGACTAGCGGGAGATGGCGAGCAGTACTTC.

The chain has TRBV7-9 and TRBJ2-7, with TRBD1 identical over 9 bases. This CDR3 spans 17 amino acids. V shed 1 base, J shed 2 bases, and the junction held 9 bases outside the gene matches. The germline V gene encodes CDR1 SEHNR and CDR2 FQNEAQ (reference sequence). The CDR3, as DNA: TGTGCCAGCAGCTTAGTGTCTTGGGGACAGGGCGCCTACGAGCAGTACTTC. Translating gives CASSLVSWGQGAYEQYF.

This clonotype occurred a few times. The J gene is TRBJ2-7, the V gene TRBV20-1; 10 bases are a match to TRBD2. The CDR3 covers 13 residues. Germline lookup yields CDR1 DFQATT and CDR2 SNEGSKA (reference sequence). After removal of 2 bases from V and 7 bases from J, the junction contained 5 bases not matched to a gene. The DNA for the CDR3 is TGCAGTGCTAGACCTAGCGGGAGTGGGGAGCAGTACTTC. It is translated as CSARPSGSGEQYF.

V usage is TRBV6-5 and J usage is TRBJ2-7; 7 positions match TRBD2. The V segment lost 3 bases and the J segment 4 bases; nucleotides outside the gene matches: 9. The CDR3 covers 15 residues. Germline-derived CDR1 and CDR2 are MNHEY and SVGAGI. The CDR3 DNA reads TGTGCCAGCAGTTATCGAACTAGCGAGCGATACGAGCAGTACTTC. It translates to CASSYRTSERYEQYF.

This clonotype has a handful of counts. V is TRBV25-1 and J is TRBJ2-3; 11 nucleotides match TRBD2. Germline CDR1 is MGHDK and CDR2 is SYGVNS. The CDR3 is 17 residues long. The junction had 6 bases not matched to a gene; V was cut back by 2 bases and J by 2 bases. The DNA of the CDR3 is TGTGCCAGCAGTGAACCGGGGACTAGCGGCTACACAGATACGCAGTATTTT. It is translated as CASSEPGTSGYTDTQYF.

The sample holds a few counts of this clonotype. V usage is TRBV10-3 and J usage is TRBJ2-3; D perhaps matches TRBD2 (5 bases). Per germline, CDR1 ENHRY and CDR2 SYGVKD. The V and J ends lost 4 bases and 1 base respectively, with 9 bases between them. The CDR3 is 14 residues long. In DNA form, the CDR3 reads TGTGCCATCAGTGGGAATAGCGGCACAGATACGCAGTATTTT. This sequence encodes CAISGNSGTDTQYF.

Only a few counts were recorded for this clonotype. V gene TRBV18 combines with J gene TRBJ1-2; D remains unclear. Trimming stripped 4 bases from V and 4 bases from J, with 13 bases between. This CDR3 is built from 14 residues. Germline CDR1 reads KGHSH; CDR2 reads LQKENI. The CDR3 reads CASSHSDGTYGYTF. As DNA, the CDR3 is TGTGCCAGCTCACATTCCGACGGAACCTATGGCTACACCTTC. Full variable domain (missing parts from reference TRBV18 and TRBJ1-2): NAGVMQNPRHLVRRRGQEARLRCSPMKGHSHVYWYRQLPEEGLKFMVYLQKENIIDESGMPKERFSAEFPKEGPSILRIQQVVRGDSAAYFCASSHSDGTYGYTFGSGTRLTVV.